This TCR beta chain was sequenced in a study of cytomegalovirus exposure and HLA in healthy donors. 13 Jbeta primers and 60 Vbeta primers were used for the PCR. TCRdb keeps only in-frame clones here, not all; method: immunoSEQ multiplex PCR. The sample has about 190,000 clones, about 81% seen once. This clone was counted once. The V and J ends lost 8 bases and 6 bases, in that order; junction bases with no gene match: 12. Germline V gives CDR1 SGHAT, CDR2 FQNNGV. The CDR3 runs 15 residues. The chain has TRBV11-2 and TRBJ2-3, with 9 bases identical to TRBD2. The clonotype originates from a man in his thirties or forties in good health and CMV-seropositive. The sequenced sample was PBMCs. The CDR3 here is CASSLLREGDDTQYF. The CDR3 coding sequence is TGTGCCAGCTCCTTACTGCGGGAGGGCGATGATACGCAGTATTTT.